The source of this T cell receptor (beta chain) is a study of cytomegalovirus exposure and HLA in healthy donors. Amplification used 60 Vbeta primers and 13 Jbeta primers. Sequencing used immunoSEQ multiplex PCR; TCRdb keeps in-frame clones, though not all of them. The sample consists of approximately 79,000 clones, roughly three quarters of them appearing once. Study outcomes and limitations: Rarity characterized most TCR sequences, yet some public TCRs appeared in many donors.

The CDR3 consists of 16 residues. The J segment lost 9 bases and the V segment lost 0 bases, leaving 7 bases of the junction unmatched. Germline CDR1 and CDR2: MNHEY and SVGAGI. Of note for this clone: What it binds is not known.

The receptor was isolated from a woman in her forties in good health and CMV-seropositive. The chain employs TRBV6-5 and TRBJ2-7, with 14 bases fitting TRBD2. Sequencing used PBMCs. CDR3 sequence: CASSYSGLAGESAQYF. Here the CDR3 DNA reads TGTGCCAGCAGTTACTCGGGACTAGCGGGAGAAAGCGCGCAGTACTTC.